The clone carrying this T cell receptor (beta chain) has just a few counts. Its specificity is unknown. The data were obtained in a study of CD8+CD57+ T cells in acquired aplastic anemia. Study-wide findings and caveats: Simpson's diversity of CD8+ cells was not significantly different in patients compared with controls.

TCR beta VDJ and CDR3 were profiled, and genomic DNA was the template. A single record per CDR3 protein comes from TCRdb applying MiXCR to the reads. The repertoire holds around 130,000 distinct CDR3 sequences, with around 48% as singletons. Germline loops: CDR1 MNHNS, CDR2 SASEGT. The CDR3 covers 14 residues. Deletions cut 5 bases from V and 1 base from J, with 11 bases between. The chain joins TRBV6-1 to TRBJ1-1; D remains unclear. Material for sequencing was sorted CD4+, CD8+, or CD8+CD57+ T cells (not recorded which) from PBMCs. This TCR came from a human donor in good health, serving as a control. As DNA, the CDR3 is TGTGCCAGCAGTTTCTACGACGCGAACACTGAAGCTTTCTTT. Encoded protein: CASSFYDANTEAFF.